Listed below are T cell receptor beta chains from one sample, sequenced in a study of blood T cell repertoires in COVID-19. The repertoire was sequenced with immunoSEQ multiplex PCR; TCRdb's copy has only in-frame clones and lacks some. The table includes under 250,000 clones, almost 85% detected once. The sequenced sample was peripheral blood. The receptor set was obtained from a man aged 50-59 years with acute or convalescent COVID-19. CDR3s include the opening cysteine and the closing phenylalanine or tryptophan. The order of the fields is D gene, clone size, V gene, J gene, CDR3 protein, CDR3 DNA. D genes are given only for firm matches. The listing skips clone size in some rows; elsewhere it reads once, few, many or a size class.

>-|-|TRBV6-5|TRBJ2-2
CASRDTGRTGELFF
TGTGCCAGCAGAGATACAGGTCGCACCGGGGAGCTGTTTTTT
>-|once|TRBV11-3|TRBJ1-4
CASSLDKTNEKLFF
TGTGCCAGCAGCTTAGATAAAACTAATGAAAAACTGTTTTTT
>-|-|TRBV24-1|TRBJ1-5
CATSEGGQPQHF
TGTGCCACCAGTGAGGGGGGTCAGCCCCAGCATTTT
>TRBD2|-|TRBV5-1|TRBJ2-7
CASSFNAGGSYEQYF
TGCGCCAGCAGCTTCAACGCGGGAGGCTCCTACGAGCAGTACTTC
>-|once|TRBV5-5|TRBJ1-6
CASSDERYNSPLHF
TGTGCCAGCAGCGACGAGCGATATAATTCACCCCTCCACTTT
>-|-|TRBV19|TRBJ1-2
CASSPMRLQGYTF
TGTGCCAGTAGCCCCATGCGGTTGCAGGGCTACACCTTC
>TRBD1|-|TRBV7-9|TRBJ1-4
CASSPRTGLNEKLFF
TGTGCCAGCAGCCCCAGGACAGGACTGAATGAAAAACTGTTTTTT
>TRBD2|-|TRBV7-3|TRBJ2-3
CASSLGDYGTDTQYF
TGTGCCAGCAGCTTAGGGGACTACGGCACAGATACGCAGTATTTT
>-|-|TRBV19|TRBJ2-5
CASSTWLAETQYF
TGTGCCAGTAGTACTTGGCTAGCCGAGACCCAGTACTTC
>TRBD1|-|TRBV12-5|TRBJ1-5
CASGGQDPGNQPQHF
TGTGCTAGTGGTGGACAGGACCCGGGGAATCAGCCCCAGCATTTT
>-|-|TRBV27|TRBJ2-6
CASSLLGGASGANVLTF
TGTGCCAGCAGTTTATTAGGAGGAGCCTCTGGGGCCAACGTCCTGACTTTC
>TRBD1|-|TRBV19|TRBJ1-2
CASSIDPGTGGYDGYTF
TGTGCCAGTAGTATAGACCCTGGGACAGGGGGCTATGATGGCTACACCTTC
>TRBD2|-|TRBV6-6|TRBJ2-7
CASSPRTSGRYEQYF
TGTGCCAGCAGTCCACGGACTAGCGGGAGATACGAGCAGTACTTC
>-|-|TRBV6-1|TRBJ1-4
CASSEVVRNEKLFF
TGTGCCAGCAGTGAAGTTGTCAGGAATGAAAAACTGTTTTTT
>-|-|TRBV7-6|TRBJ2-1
CASSTRGGTYNEQFF
TGTGCCAGCAGCACCCGTGGCGGAACCTACAATGAGCAGTTCTTC
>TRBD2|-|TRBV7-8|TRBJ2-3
CASSLAAGDGTDTQYF
TGTGCCAGCAGCTTAGCCGCGGGAGATGGGACAGATACGCAGTATTTT
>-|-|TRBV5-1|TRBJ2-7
CASSLGGNSYEQYF
TGCGCCAGCAGCTTGGGAGGCAACTCCTACGAGCAGTACTTC
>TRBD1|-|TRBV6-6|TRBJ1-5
CASSRGTGGRQPQHF
TGTGCCAGCAGCCGAGGGACAGGGGGACGACAGCCCCAGCATTTT
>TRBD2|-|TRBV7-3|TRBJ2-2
CASSFQTSLNTGELFF
TGTGCCAGCAGCTTCCAGACTAGCTTGAACACCGGGGAGCTGTTTTTT
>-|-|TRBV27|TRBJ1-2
CASSLRGRANYGYTF
TGTGCCAGCTCGCTGAGGGGGAGGGCTAACTATGGCTACACCTTC
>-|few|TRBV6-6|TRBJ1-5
CASSASQGLSNQPQHF
TGTGCCAGCAGTGCCTCTCAGGGTCTAAGCAATCAGCCCCAGCATTTT
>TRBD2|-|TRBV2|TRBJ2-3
CASRGLVTFTDTQYF
TGTGCCAGCAGAGGACTAGTAACTTTCACAGATACGCAGTATTTT
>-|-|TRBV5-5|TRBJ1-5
CASSLGREGSNQPQHF
TGTGCCAGCAGCTTGGGAAGGGAGGGAAGCAATCAGCCCCAGCATTTT
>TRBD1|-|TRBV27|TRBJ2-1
CASSLFGTGLENEQFF
TGTGCCAGCAGTTTATTTGGGACAGGATTGGAAAATGAGCAGTTCTTC
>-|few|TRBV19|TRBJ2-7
CASSISGNSYEQYF
TGTGCCAGTAGTATTTCTGGCAACTCCTACGAGCAGTACTTC
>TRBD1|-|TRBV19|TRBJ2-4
CASSPPGQELLAKNIQYF
TGTGCCAGTAGTCCGCCGGGACAGGAGCTACTAGCCAAAAACATTCAGTACTTC
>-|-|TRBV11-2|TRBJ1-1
CASSQLNTEAFF
TGTGCCAGCAGCCAATTGAACACTGAAGCTTTCTTT
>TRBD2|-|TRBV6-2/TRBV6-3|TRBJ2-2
CASSYRVRLAGNNTGELFF
TGTGCCAGCAGTTATCGCGTTCGACTAGCGGGTAATAACACCGGGGAGCTGTTTTTT
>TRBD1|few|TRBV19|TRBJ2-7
CASRELGQGFYEQYF
TGTGCCAGTAGAGAGCTAGGACAGGGATTCTACGAGCAGTACTTC
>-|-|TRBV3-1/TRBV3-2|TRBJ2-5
CASSQGQNQETQYF
TGTGCCAGCAGCCAAGGCCAGAACCAAGAGACCCAGTACTTC
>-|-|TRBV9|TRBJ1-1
CASTLMGGRTEAFF
TGTGCCAGCACCTTAATGGGGGGTCGCACTGAAGCTTTCTTT
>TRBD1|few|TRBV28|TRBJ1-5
CASRGQGDPQPQHF
TGTGCCAGCAGGGGACAGGGGGACCCTCAGCCCCAGCATTTT
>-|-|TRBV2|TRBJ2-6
CASRLSEEGQPF
TGTGCCAGCAGGCTGAGTGAGGAGGGGCAGCCTTTC
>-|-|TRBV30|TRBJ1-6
CAWSVNSNSPLHF
TGTGCCTGGAGTGTAAACTCTAATTCACCCCTCCACTTT
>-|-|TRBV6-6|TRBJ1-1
CASSFPGEGPNTEAFF
TGTGCCAGCAGTTTCCCGGGGGAGGGGCCGAACACTGAAGCTTTCTTT
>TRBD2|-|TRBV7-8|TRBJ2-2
CASSLKGLAAQGGGELFF
TGTGCCAGCAGCTTAAAGGGACTAGCGGCTCAAGGGGGCGGGGAGCTGTTTTTT
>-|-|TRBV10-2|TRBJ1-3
CASTRAGNTIYF
TGCGCCAGCACCCGAGCCGGAAACACCATATATTTT
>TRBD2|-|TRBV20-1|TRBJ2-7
CSASTSGYYEQYF
TGCAGTGCTAGTACTAGCGGATACTACGAGCAGTACTTC
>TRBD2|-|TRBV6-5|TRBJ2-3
CASAVRGGTDTQYF
TGTGCCAGCGCAGTCCGGGGGGGCACAGATACGCAGTATTTT
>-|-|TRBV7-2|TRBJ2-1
CASSPKSIGEQFF
TGTGCCAGCAGCCCAAAGAGTATCGGTGAGCAGTTCTTC
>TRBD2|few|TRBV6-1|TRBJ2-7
CASSEKGGRRAYEQYF
TGTGCCAGCAGTGAAAAGGGCGGGAGAAGGGCCTACGAGCAGTACTTC
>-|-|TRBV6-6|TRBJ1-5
CASSPTGGNQPQHF
TGTGCCAGCAGCCCGACCGGGGGGAATCAGCCCCAGCATTTT
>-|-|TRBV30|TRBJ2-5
CAWRGGTKKTQYF
TGTGCCTGGAGGGGGGGAACCAAAAAGACCCAGTACTTC
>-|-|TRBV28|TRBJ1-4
CASSFPGGAFEKLFF
TGTGCCAGCAGTTTTCCGGGGGGGGCCTTTGAAAAACTGTTTTTT
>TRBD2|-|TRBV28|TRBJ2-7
CASSGSLAGRGSQYF
TGTGCCAGCAGTGGGTCCTTAGCGGGGCGGGGTTCGCAGTACTTC
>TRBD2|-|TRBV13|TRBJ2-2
CASSLGLQREGTGELFF
TGTGCCAGCAGCTTAGGCCTCCAGCGGGAGGGGACCGGGGAGCTGTTTTTT
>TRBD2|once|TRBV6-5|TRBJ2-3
CASSLQREVQDTQYF
TGTGCCAGCAGTCTTCAACGGGAGGTTCAAGATACGCAGTATTTT